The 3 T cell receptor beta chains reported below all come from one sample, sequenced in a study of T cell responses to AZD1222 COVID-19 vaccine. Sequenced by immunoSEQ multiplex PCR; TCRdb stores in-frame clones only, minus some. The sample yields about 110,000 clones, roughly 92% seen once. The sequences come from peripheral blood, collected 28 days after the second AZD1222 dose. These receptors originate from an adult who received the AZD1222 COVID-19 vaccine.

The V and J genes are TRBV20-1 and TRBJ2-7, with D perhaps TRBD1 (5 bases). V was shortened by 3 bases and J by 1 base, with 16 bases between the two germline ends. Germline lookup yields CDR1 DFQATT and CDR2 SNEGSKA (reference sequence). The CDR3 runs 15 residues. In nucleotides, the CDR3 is TGCAGTGCTAGTGACTCGGAAACAGGTTCCTACGAGCAGTACTTC. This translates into CSASDSETGSYEQYF.

The CDR3 nucleotides are TGTGCCAGCAGCGCGAGCTCCTATAATTCACCCCTCCACTTT. This sequence encodes CASSASSYNSPLHF. This chain joins TRBV27 and TRBJ1-6; D is unresolved. Germline assignment: CDR1 MNHEY and CDR2 SMNVEV (reference sequence). Trimming shortened V by 6 bases and J by 0 bases, and 6 bases separated the two germline ends. CDR3 length: 14 residues.

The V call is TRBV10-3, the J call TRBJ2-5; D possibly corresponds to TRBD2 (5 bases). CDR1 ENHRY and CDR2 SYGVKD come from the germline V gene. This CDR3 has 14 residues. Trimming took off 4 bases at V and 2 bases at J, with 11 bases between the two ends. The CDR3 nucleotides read TGTGCCATCAGTGCAGGACGGGAACAAGAGACCCAGTACTTC. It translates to CAISAGREQETQYF.